Shown below are 3 T cell receptor beta chains from a single sample sequenced in a study of T cell changes during pregnancy in multiple sclerosis. The method was immunoSEQ multiplex PCR; TCRdb's version includes in-frame clones alone and lacks a portion of them. Among around 80,000 clones, around 92% were seen once, and the ten largest hold about 3%. Here the sequenced sample was peripheral blood, taken before pregnancy. These receptors were collected from a female donor with multiple sclerosis, enrolled in a pregnancy study.

This clone was counted once. The chain has TRBV25-1 and TRBJ2-7; weak D call: TRBD1 (6 bases). Per the germline V gene, CDR1 is MGHDK and CDR2 is SYGVNS. V lost 9 bases to trimming and J lost 5 bases, with 26 bases between them. This CDR3 has 16 amino acids. The CDR3 loop reads CARWTAPSSCGDEQYF. CDR3 in DNA: TGTGCCAGATGGACAGCTCCTAGCTCCTGTGGGGACGAGCAGTACTTC.

This chain uses TRBV6-5 with TRBJ2-7; 8 nucleotides match TRBD1. V shed 5 bases and J 0 bases; nucleotides not matched to a gene: 6. The CDR3 length is 15 residues. The germline gives CDR1 MNHEY, CDR2 SVGAGI. The CDR3 protein is CASSSRQGHSYEQYF. CDR3 nucleotides: TGTGCCAGCAGTAGCCGACAGGGGCACTCCTACGAGCAGTACTTC.

The V gene is TRBV11-2, the J gene TRBJ2-7; D gene ambiguous. CDR1 is SGHAT and CDR2 is FQNNGV in the germline V gene. Trimming pared 3 bases from V and 1 base from J, leaving 7 bases between. The CDR3 loop spans 13 amino acids. In DNA, the CDR3 is TGTGCCAGCAGCTTTGGTAGATCCTACGAGCAGTACTTC. Its protein product is CASSFGRSYEQYF.